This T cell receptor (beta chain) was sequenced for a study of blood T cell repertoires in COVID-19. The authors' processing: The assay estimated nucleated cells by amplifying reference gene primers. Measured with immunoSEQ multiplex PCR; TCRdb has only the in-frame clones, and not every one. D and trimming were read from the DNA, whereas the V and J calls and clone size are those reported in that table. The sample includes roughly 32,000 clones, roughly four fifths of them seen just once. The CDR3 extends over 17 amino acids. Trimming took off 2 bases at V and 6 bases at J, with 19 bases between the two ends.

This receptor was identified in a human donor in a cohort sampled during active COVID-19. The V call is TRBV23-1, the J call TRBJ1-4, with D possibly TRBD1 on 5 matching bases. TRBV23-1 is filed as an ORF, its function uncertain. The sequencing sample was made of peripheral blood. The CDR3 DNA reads TGCGCCAGCAGTCAAGGGCGGGGACGGCTTCGTCATGAAAAACTGTTTTTT. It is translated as CASSQGRGRLRHEKLFF.